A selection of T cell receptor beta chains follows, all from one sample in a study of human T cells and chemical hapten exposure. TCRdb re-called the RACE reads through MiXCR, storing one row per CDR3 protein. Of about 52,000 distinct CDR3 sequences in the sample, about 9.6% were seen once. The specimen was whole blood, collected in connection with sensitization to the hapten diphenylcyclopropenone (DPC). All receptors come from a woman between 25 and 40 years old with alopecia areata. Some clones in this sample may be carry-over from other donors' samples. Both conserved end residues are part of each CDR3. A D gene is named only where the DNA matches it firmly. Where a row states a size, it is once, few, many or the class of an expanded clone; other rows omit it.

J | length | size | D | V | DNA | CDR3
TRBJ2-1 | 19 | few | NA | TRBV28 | TGTGCCAGCAGTGCCGACCACTCTTCAGGGGCAGAAACCGACAATGAGCAGTTCTTC | CASSADHSSGAETDNEQFF
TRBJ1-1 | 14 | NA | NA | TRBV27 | TGTGCCAGCAGGCCCCTGGCAGGGAACACTGAAGCTTTCTTT | CASRPLAGNTEAFF
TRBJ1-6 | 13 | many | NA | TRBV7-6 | TGTGCCAGCAGCTCGCAGGCTAATTCACCCCTCCACTTT | CASSSQANSPLHF
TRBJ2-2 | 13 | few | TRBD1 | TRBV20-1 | TGCAGTGCTCTAACAGGGGGGCACGGGGAGCTGTTTTTT | CSALTGGHGELFF
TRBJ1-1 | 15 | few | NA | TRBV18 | TGTGCCAGCTCACCGTTCGACAATCAGAACACTGAAGCTTTCTTT | CASSPFDNQNTEAFF
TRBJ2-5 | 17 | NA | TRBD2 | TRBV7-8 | TGTGCCAGCAGCTTCTATCGACTAGCGGGGGGGCCAGAGACCCAGTACTTC | CASSFYRLAGGPETQYF
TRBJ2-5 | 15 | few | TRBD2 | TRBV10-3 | TGTGCCATCAGCTCGCCCGGGACTAGCCAAGAGACCCAGTACTTC | CAISSPGTSQETQYF
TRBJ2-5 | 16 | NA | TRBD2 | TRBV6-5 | TGTGCCAGCAGTCGAGCAACTAGCGGGGTCCAAGAGACCCAGTACTTC | CASSRATSGVQETQYF
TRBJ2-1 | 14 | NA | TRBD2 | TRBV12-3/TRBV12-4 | TGTGCCAGCAACACGGGGGGGCCGTGGAATGAGCAGTTCTTC | CASNTGGPWNEQFF
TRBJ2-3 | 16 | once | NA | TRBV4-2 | TGTGCCAGCAGCCATACTTCGACTACTATCACAGATACGCAGTATTTT | CASSHTSTTITDTQYF
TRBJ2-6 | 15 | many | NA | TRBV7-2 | TGTGCCAGCAGCTTAGTAACCTCTGGGGCCAACGTCCTGACTTTC | CASSLVTSGANVLTF